This T cell receptor beta chain was retrieved from a study of Ad26.COV2.S vaccination and SARS-CoV-2 variants. Study summary: In the study, Ad26.COV2.S was injected intramuscularly once, or twice 56 days apart. General study findings and limits: Responses of T cells in total may have been underestimated by the TCR breadth and depth analyses.

The repertoire was sequenced with immunoSEQ multiplex PCR; TCRdb's copy has only in-frame clones and lacks some. The sample lists about 350,000 clones; roughly 89% were seen once. Regarding treatment: roughly 20 received Ad26.COV2.S at low or high dose, single or two shots; about 5 received placebo; per-sample allocation not given. Material that was analyzed had been drawn on day 63 after the first vaccine or placebo injection. With regard to this clone: Its target is unknown.

Looked up from germline, CDR1 is WSHSY and CDR2 is SAAADI. This CDR3 spans 13 amino acids. The V gene end was trimmed by 6 bases and the J gene end by 6 bases; junction bases not matched to a gene: 4. The source material was peripheral blood, sampled in a trial of Ad26.COV2.S vaccine versus placebo. The TCR sequence derives from a person between 18 and 65 years old who received the Ad26.COV2.S COVID-19 vaccine or a placebo. The rearrangement joins TRBV10-2 to TRBJ2-2, with TRBD1 identical over 7 bases. CDR3 sequence (DNA): TGCGCCAGCAGGGAACAGGGGTCCGGGGAGCTGTTTTTT. It codes for CASREQGSGELFF.